A selection of T cell receptor beta chains follows, all from one sample in a study of response to subunit inactivated influenza vaccine. TCRdb ran MiXCR on the RT-PCR reads and lists one entry per CDR3 protein. The table has around 850,000 distinct CDR3 sequences, about 18% seen once. Sequencing used PBMCs from blood, obtained 4 to 6 days after vaccination. Source of these receptors: a man aged 50 to 60 who received an inactivated influenza vaccine. CDR3s include the opening cysteine and the closing phenylalanine or tryptophan. The order of the fields is V gene, clone size, J gene, CDR3 length, D gene, CDR3 protein, CDR3 DNA. A D gene is named only where the DNA matches it firmly. Clone size is shown for a subset of rows, as once, few, many or a class of expanded clone.

v_gene: TRBV5-1
abundance: few
j_gene: TRBJ2-4
len: 15
d_gene: NA
CDR3aa: CASSVEWGGRNIQYF
CDR3nt: TGCGCCAGCAGCGTGGAGTGGGGGGGCAGAAACATTCAGTACTTC

v_gene: TRBV7-8
abundance: few
j_gene: TRBJ2-7
len: 15
d_gene: NA
CDR3aa: CASSLTGLSPYEQYF
CDR3nt: TGTGCCAGCAGCTTAACTGGACTATCCCCCTACGAGCAGTACTTC

v_gene: TRBV5-1
abundance: NA
j_gene: TRBJ2-7
len: 17
d_gene: TRBD2
CDR3aa: CASSTRLAGDIPYEQYF
CDR3nt: TGCGCCAGCAGCACCAGACTAGCGGGAGATATTCCCTACGAGCAGTACTTC

v_gene: TRBV4-1
abundance: NA
j_gene: TRBJ2-7
len: 14
d_gene: NA
CDR3aa: CASSQGTPTYEQYF
CDR3nt: TGCGCCAGCAGCCAGGGGACACCTACATACGAGCAGTACTTC

v_gene: TRBV6-2/TRBV6-3
abundance: few
j_gene: TRBJ2-5
len: 16
d_gene: TRBD2
CDR3aa: CASSYPLAGWQETQYF
CDR3nt: TGTGCCAGCAGTTACCCCCTAGCGGGATGGCAAGAGACCCAGTACTTC

v_gene: TRBV7-2
abundance: few
j_gene: TRBJ2-5
len: 14
d_gene: NA
CDR3aa: CASSPMGGAETQYF
CDR3nt: TGTGCCAGCAGCCCCATGGGTGGAGCAGAGACCCAGTACTTC

v_gene: TRBV11-1
abundance: NA
j_gene: TRBJ2-7
len: 12
d_gene: NA
CDR3aa: CASSQTARVRYF
CDR3nt: TGTGCCAGCAGCCAGACGGCCAGGGTACGGTACTTC

v_gene: TRBV18
abundance: NA
j_gene: TRBJ1-6
len: 16
d_gene: NA
CDR3aa: CASSPTDGSTNSPLHF
CDR3nt: TGTGCCAGCTCACCTACGGACGGTTCGACTAATTCACCCCTCCACTTT

v_gene: TRBV20-1
abundance: few
j_gene: TRBJ2-2
len: 14
d_gene: NA
CDR3aa: CSARDPSVPGELFF
CDR3nt: TGCAGTGCTAGAGATCCCTCAGTTCCCGGGGAGCTGTTTTTT

v_gene: TRBV6-2/TRBV6-3
abundance: NA
j_gene: TRBJ2-2
len: 15
d_gene: NA
CDR3aa: CASSYVQGSTGELFF
CDR3nt: TGTGCCAGCAGTTACGTCCAGGGGAGCACCGGGGAGCTGTTTTTT

v_gene: TRBV4-3
abundance: few
j_gene: TRBJ2-2
len: 16
d_gene: NA
CDR3aa: CASSQDRAGSGGELFF
CDR3nt: TGCGCCAGCAGCCAAGATCGGGCAGGATCTGGCGGGGAGCTGTTTTTT

v_gene: TRBV6-2/TRBV6-3
abundance: many
j_gene: TRBJ1-1
len: 15
d_gene: NA
CDR3aa: CASSARAGRGTEAFF
CDR3nt: TGTGCCAGCAGTGCCCGAGCGGGGCGAGGGACTGAAGCTTTCTTT

v_gene: TRBV20-1
abundance: NA
j_gene: TRBJ1-2
len: 14
d_gene: NA
CDR3aa: CSARDGGGIYGYTF
CDR3nt: TGCAGTGCTAGAGATGGAGGGGGAATCTATGGCTACACCTTC

v_gene: TRBV6-6
abundance: many
j_gene: TRBJ1-1
len: 12
d_gene: NA
CDR3aa: CASTSRGPEAFF
CDR3nt: TGTGCCAGCACTTCCAGGGGTCCTGAAGCTTTCTTT

v_gene: TRBV5-1
abundance: NA
j_gene: TRBJ2-7
len: 14
d_gene: NA
CDR3aa: CASSLRPGRNEQYF
CDR3nt: TGCGCCAGCAGCTTGCGCCCCGGACGGAACGAGCAGTACTTC

v_gene: TRBV6-2/TRBV6-3
abundance: few
j_gene: TRBJ2-1
len: 12
d_gene: NA
CDR3aa: CASSPGFGEQFF
CDR3nt: TGTGCCAGCAGCCCGGGATTTGGTGAGCAGTTCTTC